Reported below is one T cell receptor beta chain. This table comes from immunoSEQ multiplex PCR, and its TCRdb copy is limited to in-frame clones, with some not included. The sample shows fewer than 180,000 clones, roughly 90% of them seen only once. This specimen comes from a study of blood T cell repertoires in COVID-19. This CDR3 contains 15 residues. V was clipped by 4 bases and J by 5 bases; unmatched bases: 9. Germline loops: CDR1 SGDLS, CDR2 YYNGEE. Sequencing was carried out using peripheral blood. The chain combines TRBV9 with TRBJ2-7, with 10 bases identical to TRBD1. This clonotype was sampled from a woman aged 55-70 years with active or convalescent COVID-19. This chain's CDR3 is CASSQGQGTLHEQYF. In DNA form, the CDR3 reads TGTGCCAGCAGCCAGGGACAGGGGACACTCCACGAGCAGTACTTC. The whole variable domain, remainder taken from reference TRBV9 and TRBJ2-7, is DSGVTQTPKHLITATGQRVTLRCSPRSGDLSVYWYQQSLDQGLQFLIQYYNGEERAKGNILERFSAQQFPDLHSELNLSSLELGDSALYFCASSQGQGTLHEQYFGPGTRLTVT.